The clone carrying this TCR beta chain occurred a few times. Its cognate antigen is unknown. The entry originates in a study of T cell repertoires in cytomegalovirus infection. Each CDR3 protein gets one entry after TCRdb re-called the reads with MiXCR. The sample includes more than 250,000 distinct CDR3 sequences, around 25% of them seen just once. V lost 6 bases to trimming and J lost 4 bases; unmatched junction nucleotides: 4. The CDR3 extends over 14 amino acids. The sample consisted of cultured PBMCs, taken from culture after CMV antigen stimulation. This TCR derives from a human donor in good health (CMV status not recorded). Some clones in this sample may be carry-over from other donors' samples. This chain joins TRBV12-3 or TRBV12-4 and TRBJ1-5; TRBD1 agrees at 9 bases. Here the CDR3 DNA reads TGTGCCAGCAGACAGGGGACAGGGAATCAGCCCCAGCATTTT. Amino acids: CASRQGTGNQPQHF.